Below are 3 T cell receptor beta chains sequenced from a single sample in a study of shared clonotypes between healthy human individuals. TCRdb's copy holds only in-frame clones and misses some; the assay was immunoSEQ multiplex PCR. The table has 600,000 or so clones, around 96% seen once; the top ten hold 0.095% to 0.14%. CD45RO-negative cells were positively selected for CCR7, leaving out terminally differentiated effector memory CD45RA+ cells. The sequencing sample was made of naive CD8+ T cells sorted from blood. All receptors come from a woman in her twenties or thirties in good health.

V usage is TRBV5-1 and J usage is TRBJ2-5; 8 bases line up with TRBD2. The J call is doubtful: the DNA matches TRBJ2-7 better. CDR1 and CDR2 from the germline V gene are SGHRS and YFSETQ. The CDR3 spans 15 residues. CDR3 DNA sequence: TGCGCCAGCAGCTTGGAACTAGCGGAGACCTACGAGCAGTACTTC. It specifies CASSLELAETYEQYF.

CDR3 amino acids: CASSQGQGLTTDTQYF. CDR3 in DNA: TGCGCCAGCAGCCAAGGACAAGGACTGACAACAGATACGCAGTATTTT. The chain recombines TRBV4-1 with TRBJ2-3; D might be TRBD2 (5 bases). The V gene's germline CDR1 is MGHRA and CDR2 YSYEKL. CDR3 length: 16 residues. The V end was cut by 1 base, the J end by 3 bases, with 14 bases between.

This rearrangement joins TRBV9 to TRBJ2-7; the match to TRBD2 covers 9 bases. The CDR3 loop spans 18 amino acids. The trim removed 0 bases at V and 3 bases at J, leaving 13 bases unmatched. Germline assignment: CDR1 SGDLS and CDR2 YYNGEE. CDR3 residues: CASSVGYAGGPRHYEQYF. The CDR3 DNA reads as TGTGCCAGCAGCGTAGGTTACGCGGGAGGGCCCAGGCACTACGAGCAGTACTTC.